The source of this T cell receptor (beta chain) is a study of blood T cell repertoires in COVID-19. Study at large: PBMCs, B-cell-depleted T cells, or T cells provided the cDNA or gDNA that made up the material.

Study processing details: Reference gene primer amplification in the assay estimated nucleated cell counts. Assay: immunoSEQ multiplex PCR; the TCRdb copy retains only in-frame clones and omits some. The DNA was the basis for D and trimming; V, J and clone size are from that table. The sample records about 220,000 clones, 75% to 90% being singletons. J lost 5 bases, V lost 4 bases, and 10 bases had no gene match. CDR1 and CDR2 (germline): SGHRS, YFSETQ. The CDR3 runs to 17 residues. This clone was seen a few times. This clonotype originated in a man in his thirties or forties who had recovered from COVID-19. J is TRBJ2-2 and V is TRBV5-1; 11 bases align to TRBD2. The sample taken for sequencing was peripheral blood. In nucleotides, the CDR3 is TGCGCCAGCAGCGGATCTAGCGGGGGGACGCCGACCGGGGAGCTGTTTTTT. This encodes CASSGSSGGTPTGELFF.